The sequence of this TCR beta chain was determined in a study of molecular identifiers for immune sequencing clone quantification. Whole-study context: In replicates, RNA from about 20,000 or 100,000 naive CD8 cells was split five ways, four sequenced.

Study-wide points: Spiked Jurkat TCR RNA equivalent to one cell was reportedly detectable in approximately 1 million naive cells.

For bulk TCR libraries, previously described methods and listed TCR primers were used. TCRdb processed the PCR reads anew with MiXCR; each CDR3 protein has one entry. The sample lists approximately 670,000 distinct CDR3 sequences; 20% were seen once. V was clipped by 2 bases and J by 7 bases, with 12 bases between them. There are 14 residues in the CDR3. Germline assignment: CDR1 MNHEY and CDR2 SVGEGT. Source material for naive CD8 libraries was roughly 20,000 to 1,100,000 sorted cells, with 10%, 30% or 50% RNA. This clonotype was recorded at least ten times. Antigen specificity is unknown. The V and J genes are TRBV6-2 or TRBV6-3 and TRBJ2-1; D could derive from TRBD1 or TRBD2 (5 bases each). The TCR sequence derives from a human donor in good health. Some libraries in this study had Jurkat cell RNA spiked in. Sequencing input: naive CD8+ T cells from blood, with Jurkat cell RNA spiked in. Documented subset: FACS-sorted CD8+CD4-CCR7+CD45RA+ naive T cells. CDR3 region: CASSYKVGGNEQFF. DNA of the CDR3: TGTGCCAGCAGTTACAAGGTTGGGGGTAATGAGCAGTTCTTC.